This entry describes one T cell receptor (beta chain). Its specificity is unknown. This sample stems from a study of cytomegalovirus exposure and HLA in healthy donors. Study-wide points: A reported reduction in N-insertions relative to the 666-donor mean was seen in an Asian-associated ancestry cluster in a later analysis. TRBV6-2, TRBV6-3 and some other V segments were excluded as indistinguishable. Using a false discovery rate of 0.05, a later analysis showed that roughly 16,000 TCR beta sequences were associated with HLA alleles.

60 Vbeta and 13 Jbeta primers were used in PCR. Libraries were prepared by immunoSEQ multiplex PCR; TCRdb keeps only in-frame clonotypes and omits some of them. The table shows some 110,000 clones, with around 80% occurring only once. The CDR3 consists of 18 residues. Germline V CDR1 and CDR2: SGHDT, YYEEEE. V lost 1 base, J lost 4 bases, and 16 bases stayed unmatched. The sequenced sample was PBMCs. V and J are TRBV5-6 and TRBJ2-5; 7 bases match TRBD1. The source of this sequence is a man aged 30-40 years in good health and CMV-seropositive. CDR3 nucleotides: TGTGCCAGCAGCTTGTCACGGGACAGCCTTCGACAGGGAGAGACCCAGTACTTC. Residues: CASSLSRDSLRQGETQYF.